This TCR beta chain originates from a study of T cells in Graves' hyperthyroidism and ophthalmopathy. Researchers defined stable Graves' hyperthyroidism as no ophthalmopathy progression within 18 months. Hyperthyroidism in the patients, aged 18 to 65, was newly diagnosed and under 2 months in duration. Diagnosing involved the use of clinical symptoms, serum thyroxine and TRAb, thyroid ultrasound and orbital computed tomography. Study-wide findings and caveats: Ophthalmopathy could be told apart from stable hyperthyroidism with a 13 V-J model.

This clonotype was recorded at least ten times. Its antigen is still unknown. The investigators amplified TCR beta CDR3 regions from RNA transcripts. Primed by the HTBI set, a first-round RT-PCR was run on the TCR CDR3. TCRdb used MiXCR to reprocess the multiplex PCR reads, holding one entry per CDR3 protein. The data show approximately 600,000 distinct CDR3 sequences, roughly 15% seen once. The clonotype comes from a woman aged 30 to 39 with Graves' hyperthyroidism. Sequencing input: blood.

CDR3: CASSLGEAGTYEQYF. In DNA, the CDR3 is TGTGCCAGCAGCTTAGGGGAGGCGGGGACCTACGAGCAGTACTTC. The chain has TRBV7-2 and TRBJ2-7, with a possible D match to TRBD2 (6 bases). Germline-derived CDR1 and CDR2 are SGHTA and FQGNSA. V was trimmed by 1 base and J by 2 bases, leaving 12 bases between them. This CDR3 has 15 amino acids. The whole variable domain, filled in from reference TRBV7-2 and TRBJ2-7, reads GAGVSQSPSNKVTEKGKDVELRCDPISGHTALYWYRQSLGQGLEFLIYFQGNSAPDKSGLPSDRFSAERTGGSVSTLTIQRTQQEDSAVYLCASSLGEAGTYEQYFGPGTRLTVT.